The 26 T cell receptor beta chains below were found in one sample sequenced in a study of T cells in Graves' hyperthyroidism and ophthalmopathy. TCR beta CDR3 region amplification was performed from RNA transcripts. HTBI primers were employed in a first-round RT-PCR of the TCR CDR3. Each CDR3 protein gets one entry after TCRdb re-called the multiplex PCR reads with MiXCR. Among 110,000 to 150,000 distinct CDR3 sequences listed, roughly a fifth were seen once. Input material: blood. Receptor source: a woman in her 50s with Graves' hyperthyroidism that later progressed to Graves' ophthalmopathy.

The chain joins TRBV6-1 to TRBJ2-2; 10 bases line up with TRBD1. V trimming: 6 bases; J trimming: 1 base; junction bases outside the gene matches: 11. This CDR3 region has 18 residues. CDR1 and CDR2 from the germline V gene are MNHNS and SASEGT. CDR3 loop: CASSRGQGSTLNTGELFF. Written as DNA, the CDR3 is TGTGCCAGCAGCCGGGGACAGGGGTCCACGCTGAACACCGGGGAGCTGTTTTTT.

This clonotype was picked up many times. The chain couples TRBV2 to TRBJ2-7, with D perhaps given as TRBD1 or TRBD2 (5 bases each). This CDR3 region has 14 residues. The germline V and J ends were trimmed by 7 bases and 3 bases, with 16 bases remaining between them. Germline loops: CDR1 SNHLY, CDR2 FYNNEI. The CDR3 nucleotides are TGTGCCAGCAAATTGGGGACCCCACTCTACGAGCAGTACTTC. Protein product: CASKLGTPLYEQYF.

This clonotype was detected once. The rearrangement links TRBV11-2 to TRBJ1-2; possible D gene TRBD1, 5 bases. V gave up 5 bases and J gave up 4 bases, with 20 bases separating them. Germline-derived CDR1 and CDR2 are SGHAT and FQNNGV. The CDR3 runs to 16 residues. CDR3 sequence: CASSPIRGRTSYGYTF. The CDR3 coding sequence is TGTGCCAGCAGCCCTATCCGGGGCAGGACGAGCTATGGCTACACCTTC. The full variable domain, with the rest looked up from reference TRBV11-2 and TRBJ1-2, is EAGVAQSPRYKIIEKRQSVAFWCNPISGHATLYWYQQILGQGPKLLIQFQNNGVVDDSQLPKDRFSAERLKGVDSTLKIQPAKLEDSAVYLCASSPIRGRTSYGYTFGSGTRLTVV.

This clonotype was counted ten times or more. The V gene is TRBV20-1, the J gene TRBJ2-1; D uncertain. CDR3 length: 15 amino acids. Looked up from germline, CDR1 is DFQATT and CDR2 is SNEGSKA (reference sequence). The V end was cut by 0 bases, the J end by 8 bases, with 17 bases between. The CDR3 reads CSARDSRRVGDEQFF. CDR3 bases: TGCAGTGCTAGAGATTCCCGACGGGTGGGTGATGAGCAGTTCTTC.

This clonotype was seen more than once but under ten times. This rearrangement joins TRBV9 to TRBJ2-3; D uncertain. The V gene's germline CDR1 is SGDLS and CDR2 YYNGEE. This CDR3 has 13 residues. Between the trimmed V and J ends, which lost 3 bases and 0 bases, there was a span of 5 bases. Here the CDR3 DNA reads TGTGCCAGCAGCGCGCCTAGCACAGATACGCAGTATTTT. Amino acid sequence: CASSAPSTDTQYF.

CDR3 in DNA: TGTGCCAGCAGTTTGGCGTCCGGGCAGCCCCAGCATTTT. It specifies CASSLASGQPQHF. The J gene is TRBJ1-5, the V gene TRBV27; no firm D call. The V end lost 3 bases, the J end lost 7 bases, and 10 bases lay between the germline ends. CDR1 is MNHEY and CDR2 is SMNVEV in the germline V gene (reference sequence). CDR3 size: 13 residues.

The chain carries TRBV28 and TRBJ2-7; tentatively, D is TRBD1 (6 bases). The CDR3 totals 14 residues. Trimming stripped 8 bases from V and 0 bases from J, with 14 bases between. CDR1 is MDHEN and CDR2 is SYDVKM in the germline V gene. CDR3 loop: CASCSQGSSYEQYF. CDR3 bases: TGTGCCAGCTGTTCACAGGGAAGCTCCTACGAGCAGTACTTC.

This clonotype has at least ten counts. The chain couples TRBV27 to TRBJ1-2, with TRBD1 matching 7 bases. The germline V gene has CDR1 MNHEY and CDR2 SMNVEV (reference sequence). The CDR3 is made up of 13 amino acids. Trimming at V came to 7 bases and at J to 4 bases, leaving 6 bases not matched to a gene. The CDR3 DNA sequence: TGTGCCAGCATGGGCGGGACAGCCTATGGCTACACCTTC. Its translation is CASMGGTAYGYTF.

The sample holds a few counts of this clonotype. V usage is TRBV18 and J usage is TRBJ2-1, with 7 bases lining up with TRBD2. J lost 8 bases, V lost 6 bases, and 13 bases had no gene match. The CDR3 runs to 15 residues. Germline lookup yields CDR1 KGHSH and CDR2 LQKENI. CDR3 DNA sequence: TGTGCCAGCTCCCAAGTAGCGGGCTGGGTCGATGAGCAGTTCTTC. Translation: CASSQVAGWVDEQFF.

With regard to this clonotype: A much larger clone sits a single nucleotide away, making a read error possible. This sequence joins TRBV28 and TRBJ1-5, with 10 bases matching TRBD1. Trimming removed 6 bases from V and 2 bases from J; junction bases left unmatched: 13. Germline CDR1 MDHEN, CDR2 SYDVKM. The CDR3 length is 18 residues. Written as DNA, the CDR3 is TGTGCCAGCAGGAGGGTTGGGACAGGGGTTGATGGCAATCAGCCCCAGCATTTT. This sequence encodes CASRRVGTGVDGNQPQHF.

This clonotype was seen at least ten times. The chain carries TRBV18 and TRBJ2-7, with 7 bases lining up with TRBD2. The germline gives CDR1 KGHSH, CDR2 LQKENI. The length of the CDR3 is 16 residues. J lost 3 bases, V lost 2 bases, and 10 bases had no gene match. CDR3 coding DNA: TGTGCCAGCTCACCAAGCGGGGCCCTATCTTTCTACGAGCAGTACTTC. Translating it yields CASSPSGALSFYEQYF.

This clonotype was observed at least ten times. As DNA, the CDR3 is TGTGCCGTCAGGCCGGACAGCCCTGGCTACACCTTC. Its protein is CAVRPDSPGYTF. The chain uses TRBV2 and TRBJ1-2; D might be TRBD1 (6 bases). V was pared by 11 bases and J by 7 bases, with 17 bases between. The CDR3 covers 12 residues. Looked up from germline, CDR1 is SNHLY and CDR2 is FYNNEI. Full variable domain (remainder filled in from reference TRBV2 and TRBJ1-2): EPEVTQTPSHQVTQMGQEVILRCVPISNHLYFYWYRQILGQKVEFLVSFYNNEISEKSEIFDDQFSVERPDGSNFTLKIRSTKLEDSAMYFCAVRPDSPGYTFGSGTRLTVV.

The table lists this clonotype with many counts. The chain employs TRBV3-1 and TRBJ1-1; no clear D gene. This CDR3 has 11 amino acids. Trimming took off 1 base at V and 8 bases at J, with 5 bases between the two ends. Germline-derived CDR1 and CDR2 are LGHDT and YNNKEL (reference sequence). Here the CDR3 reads CASSQGTEAFF. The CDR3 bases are TGTGCCAGCAGCCAAGGCACAGAAGCTTTCTTT.

The DNA for the CDR3 is TGTGCCAGCAAAACTAGCCCCGCCTACTACGAGCAGTACTTC. Protein product: CASKTSPAYYEQYF. The chain is built from TRBV7-2 and TRBJ2-7, with D perhaps TRBD2 (6 bases). Trimming shortened V by 7 bases and J by 3 bases, and 16 bases separated the two germline ends. Germline CDR1 SGHTA, CDR2 FQGNSA. This CDR3 is 14 amino acids long.

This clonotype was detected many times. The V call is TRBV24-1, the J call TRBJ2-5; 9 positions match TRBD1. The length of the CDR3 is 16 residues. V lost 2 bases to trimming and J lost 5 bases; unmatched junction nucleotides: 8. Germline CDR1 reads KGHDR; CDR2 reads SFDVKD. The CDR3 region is CATSDSPGQGSETQYF. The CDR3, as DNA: TGTGCCACCAGTGATTCACCGGGACAGGGTTCGGAGACCCAGTACTTC.

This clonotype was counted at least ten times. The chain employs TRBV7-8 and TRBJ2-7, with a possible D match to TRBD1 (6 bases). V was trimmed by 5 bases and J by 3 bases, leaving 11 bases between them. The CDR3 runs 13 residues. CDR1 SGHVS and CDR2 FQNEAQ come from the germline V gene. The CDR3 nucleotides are TGTGCCAGCAGCAACGGACAGAACTACGAGCAGTACTTC. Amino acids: CASSNGQNYEQYF.

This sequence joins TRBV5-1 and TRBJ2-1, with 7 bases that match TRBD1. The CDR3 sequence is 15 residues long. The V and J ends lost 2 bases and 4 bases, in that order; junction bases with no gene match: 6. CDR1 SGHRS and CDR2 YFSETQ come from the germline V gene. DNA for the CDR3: TGCGCCAGCAGCTTCCCAGGGGGAAGGTACAATGAGCAGTTCTTC. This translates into CASSFPGGRYNEQFF.

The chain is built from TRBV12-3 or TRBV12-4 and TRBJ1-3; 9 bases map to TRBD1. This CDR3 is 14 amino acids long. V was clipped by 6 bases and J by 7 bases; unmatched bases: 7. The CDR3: CASRHGTGRNTIYF. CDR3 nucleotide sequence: TGTGCCAGCAGGCATGGGACAGGGCGCAACACCATATATTTT.

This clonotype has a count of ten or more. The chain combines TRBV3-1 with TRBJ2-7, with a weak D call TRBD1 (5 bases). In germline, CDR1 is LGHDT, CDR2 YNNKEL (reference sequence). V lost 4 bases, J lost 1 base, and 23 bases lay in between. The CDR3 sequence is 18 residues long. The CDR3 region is CASSPNLQGGARSYEQYF. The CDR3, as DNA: TGTGCCAGCAGCCCTAACCTTCAGGGCGGAGCTAGGTCCTACGAGCAGTACTTC.

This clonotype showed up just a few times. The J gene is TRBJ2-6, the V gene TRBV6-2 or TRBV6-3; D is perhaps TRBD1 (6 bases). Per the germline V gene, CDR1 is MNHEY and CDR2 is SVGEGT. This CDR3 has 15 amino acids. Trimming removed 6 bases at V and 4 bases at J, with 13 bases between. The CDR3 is CASRLQGSGANVLTF. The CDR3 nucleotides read TGTGCCAGCAGGTTACAGGGATCGGGGGCCAACGTCCTGACTTTC.

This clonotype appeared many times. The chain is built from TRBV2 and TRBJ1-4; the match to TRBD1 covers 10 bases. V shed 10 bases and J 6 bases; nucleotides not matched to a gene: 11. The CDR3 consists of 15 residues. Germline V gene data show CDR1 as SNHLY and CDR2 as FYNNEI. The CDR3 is CATRDRGSIDEKLFF. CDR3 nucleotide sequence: TGTGCCACCCGGGACAGGGGATCGATTGATGAAAAACTGTTTTTT.

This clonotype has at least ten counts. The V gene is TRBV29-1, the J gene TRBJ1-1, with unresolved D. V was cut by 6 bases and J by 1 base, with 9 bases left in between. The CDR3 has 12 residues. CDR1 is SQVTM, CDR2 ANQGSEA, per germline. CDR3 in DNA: TGCAGCGTGTCCCCATCGAACACTGAAGCTTTCTTT. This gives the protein CSVSPSNTEAFF.

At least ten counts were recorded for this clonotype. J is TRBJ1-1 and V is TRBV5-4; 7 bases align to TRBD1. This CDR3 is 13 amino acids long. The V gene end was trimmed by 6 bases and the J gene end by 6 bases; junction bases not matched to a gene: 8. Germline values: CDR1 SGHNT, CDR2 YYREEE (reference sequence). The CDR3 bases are TGTGCCAGCAACACCAGGGGGGCCGCTGAAGCTTTCTTT. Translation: CASNTRGAAEAFF.

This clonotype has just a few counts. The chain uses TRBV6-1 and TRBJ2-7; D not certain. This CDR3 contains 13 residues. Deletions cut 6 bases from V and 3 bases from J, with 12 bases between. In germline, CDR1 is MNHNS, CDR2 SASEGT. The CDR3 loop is CASRSAYFYEQYF. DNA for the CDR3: TGTGCCAGCAGGAGCGCCTATTTCTACGAGCAGTACTTC.

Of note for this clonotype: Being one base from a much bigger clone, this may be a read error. The CDR3 spells CASSEDRGLNSPPHF. As DNA, the CDR3 is TGTGCCAGCAGTGAAGACAGGGGGCTTAATTCACCCCCCCACTTT. The J gene is TRBJ1-6, the V gene TRBV6-4; TRBD1 aligns across 10 bases. Germline V gene lookup returns CDR1 MRHNA and CDR2 SNTAGT. The CDR3 extends over 15 amino acids.

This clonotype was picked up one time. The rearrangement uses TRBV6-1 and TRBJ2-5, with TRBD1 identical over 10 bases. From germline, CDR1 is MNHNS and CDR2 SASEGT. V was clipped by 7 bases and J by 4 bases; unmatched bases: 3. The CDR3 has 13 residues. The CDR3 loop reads CASTRDRGETQYF. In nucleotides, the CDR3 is TGTGCCAGCACTCGGGACAGGGGAGAGACCCAGTACTTC.